This T cell receptor (beta chain) was recorded in a study of T cell repertoires in cytomegalovirus infection. Looked up from germline, CDR1 is MGHRA and CDR2 is YSYEKL. The CDR3 is 14 amino acids. Germline trimming cut 4 bases from V and 6 bases from J; bases unmatched to any gene: 7. TCRdb re-called the reads with MiXCR, one entry per CDR3 protein. Here the sample spans fewer than 550,000 distinct CDR3 sequences, more than 25% being singletons. In its sample, this clonotype was seen a few times. The source of this sequence is a human donor in good health (CMV status not recorded). Some clones in this sample may be carry-over from other donors' samples. J is TRBJ2-7 and V is TRBV4-1; 9 nucleotides agree with TRBD1. Sample: PBMCs. The CDR3 loop is CASSPRQGESEQYF. DNA for the CDR3: TGCGCCAGCAGCCCCAGACAGGGGGAATCCGAGCAGTACTTC.